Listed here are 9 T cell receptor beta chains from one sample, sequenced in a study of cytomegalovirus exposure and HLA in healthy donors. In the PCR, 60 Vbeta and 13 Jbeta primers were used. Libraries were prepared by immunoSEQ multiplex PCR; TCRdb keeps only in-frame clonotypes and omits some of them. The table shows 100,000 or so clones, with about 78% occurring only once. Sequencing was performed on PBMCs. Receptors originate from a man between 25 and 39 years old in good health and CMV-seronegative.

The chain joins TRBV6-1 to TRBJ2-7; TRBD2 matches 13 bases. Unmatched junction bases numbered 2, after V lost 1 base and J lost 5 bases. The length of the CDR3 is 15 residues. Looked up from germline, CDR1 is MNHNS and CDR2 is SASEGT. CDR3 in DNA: TGTGCCAGCAGTGAAGGGACTAGCGGGAGCCACGAGCAGTACTTC. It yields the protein CASSEGTSGSHEQYF.

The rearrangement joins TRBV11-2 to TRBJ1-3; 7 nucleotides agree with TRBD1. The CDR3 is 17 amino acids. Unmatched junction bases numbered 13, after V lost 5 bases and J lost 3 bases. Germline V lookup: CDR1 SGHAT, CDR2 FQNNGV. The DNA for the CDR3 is TGTGCCAGCAGCGGACTGACAGGGTACTCTTATGGAAACACCATATATTTT. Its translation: CASSGLTGYSYGNTIYF.

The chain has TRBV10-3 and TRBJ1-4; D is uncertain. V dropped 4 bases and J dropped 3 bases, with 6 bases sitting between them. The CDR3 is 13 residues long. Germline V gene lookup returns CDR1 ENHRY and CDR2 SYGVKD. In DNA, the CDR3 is TGTGCCATCAGTGTGGAGCCTAATGAAAAACTGTTTTTT. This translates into CAISVEPNEKLFF.

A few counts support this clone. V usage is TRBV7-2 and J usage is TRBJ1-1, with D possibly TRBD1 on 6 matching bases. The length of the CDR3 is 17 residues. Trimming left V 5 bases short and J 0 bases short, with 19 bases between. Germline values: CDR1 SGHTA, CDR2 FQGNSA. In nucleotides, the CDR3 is TGTGCCAGCAGCGAAGAAGGGGGGGGGAGCGTGAACACTGAAGCTTTCTTT. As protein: CASSEEGGGSVNTEAFF.

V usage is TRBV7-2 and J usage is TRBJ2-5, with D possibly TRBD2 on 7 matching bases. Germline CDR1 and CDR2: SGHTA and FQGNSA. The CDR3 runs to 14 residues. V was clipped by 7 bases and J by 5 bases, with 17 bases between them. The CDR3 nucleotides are TGTGCCAGCATCGACTTGGGGGGGCAGGAGACCCAGTACTTC. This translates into CASIDLGGQETQYF.

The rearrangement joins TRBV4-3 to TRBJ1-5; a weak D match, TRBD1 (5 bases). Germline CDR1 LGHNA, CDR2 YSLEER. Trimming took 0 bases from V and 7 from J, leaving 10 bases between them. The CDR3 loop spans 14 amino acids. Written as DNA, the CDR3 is TGCGCCAGCAGCCAAGATTCAGGGTACCAGCCCCAGCATTTT. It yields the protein CASSQDSGYQPQHF.

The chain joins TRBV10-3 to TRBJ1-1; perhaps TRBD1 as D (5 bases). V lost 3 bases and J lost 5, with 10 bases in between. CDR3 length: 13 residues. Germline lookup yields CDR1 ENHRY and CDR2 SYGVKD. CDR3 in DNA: TGTGCCATCAGTGACGAGGGGAGGACTGAAGCTTTCTTT. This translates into CAISDEGRTEAFF.

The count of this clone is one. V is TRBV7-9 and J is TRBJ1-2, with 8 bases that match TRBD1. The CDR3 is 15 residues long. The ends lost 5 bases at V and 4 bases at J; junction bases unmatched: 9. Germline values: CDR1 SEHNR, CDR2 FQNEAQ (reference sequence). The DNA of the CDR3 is TGTGCCAGCAGCCCCCAGGGGGACAGGACCTATGGCTACACCTTC. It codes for CASSPQGDRTYGYTF.

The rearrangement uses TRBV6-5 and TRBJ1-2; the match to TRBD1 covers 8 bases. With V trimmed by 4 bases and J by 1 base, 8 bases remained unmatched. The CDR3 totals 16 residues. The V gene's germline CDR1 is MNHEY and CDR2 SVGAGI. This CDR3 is CASSSGQALLNYGYTF. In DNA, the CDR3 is TGTGCCAGCAGTTCGGGACAGGCGCTACTTAACTATGGCTACACCTTC.